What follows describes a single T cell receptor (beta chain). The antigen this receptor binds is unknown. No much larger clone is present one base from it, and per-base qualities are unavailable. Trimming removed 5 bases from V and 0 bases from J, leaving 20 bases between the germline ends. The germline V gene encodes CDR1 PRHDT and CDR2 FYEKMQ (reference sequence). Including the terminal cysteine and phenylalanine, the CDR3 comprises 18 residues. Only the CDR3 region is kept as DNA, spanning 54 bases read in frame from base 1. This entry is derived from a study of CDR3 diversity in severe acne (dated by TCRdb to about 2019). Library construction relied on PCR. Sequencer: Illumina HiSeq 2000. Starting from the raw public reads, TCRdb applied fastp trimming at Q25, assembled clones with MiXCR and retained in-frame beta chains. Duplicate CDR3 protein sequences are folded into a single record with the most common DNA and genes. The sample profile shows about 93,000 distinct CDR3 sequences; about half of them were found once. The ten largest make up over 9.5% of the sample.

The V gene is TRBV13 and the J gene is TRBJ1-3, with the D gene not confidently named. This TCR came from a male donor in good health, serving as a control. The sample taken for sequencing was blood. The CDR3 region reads CASSPGKGRYISGNTIYF. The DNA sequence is TGTGCCAGCAGCCCCGGGAAGGGAAGGTACATCTCTGGAAACACCATATATTTT.